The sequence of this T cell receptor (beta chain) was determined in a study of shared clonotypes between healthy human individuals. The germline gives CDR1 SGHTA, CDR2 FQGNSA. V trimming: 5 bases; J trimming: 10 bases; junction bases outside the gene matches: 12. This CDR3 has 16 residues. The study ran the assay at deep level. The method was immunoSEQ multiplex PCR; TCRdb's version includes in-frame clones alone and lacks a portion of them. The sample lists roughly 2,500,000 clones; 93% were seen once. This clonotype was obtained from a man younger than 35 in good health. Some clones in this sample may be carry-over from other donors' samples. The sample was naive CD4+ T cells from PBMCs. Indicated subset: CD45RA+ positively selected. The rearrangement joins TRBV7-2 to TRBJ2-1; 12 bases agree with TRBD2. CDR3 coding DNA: TGTGCCAGCAGCCCCCGCGGGGCTAGCGGGAGGGGAGAGCAGTTCTTC. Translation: CASSPRGASGRGEQFF.